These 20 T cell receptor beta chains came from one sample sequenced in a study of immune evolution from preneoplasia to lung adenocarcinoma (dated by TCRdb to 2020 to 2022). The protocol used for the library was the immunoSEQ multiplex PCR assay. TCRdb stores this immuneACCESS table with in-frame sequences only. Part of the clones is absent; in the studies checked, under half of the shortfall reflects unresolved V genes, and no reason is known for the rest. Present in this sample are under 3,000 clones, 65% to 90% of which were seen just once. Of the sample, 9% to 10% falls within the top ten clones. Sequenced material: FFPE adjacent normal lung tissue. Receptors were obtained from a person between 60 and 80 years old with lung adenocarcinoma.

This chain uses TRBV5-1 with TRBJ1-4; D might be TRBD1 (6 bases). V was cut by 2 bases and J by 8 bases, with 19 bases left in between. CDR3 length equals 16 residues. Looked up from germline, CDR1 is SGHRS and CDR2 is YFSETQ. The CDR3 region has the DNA TGCGCCAGCAGCTTCACAGGGAATTCCCGAGCCGAAAAACTGTTTTTT. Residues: CASSFTGNSRAEKLFF.

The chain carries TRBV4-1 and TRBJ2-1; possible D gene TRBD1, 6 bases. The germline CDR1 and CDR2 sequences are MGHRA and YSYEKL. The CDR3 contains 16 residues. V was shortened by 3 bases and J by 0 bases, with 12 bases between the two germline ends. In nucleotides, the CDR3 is TGCGCCAGCAGCCAGTGGGGGACAAACTCCTACAATGAGCAGTTCTTC. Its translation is CASSQWGTNSYNEQFF.

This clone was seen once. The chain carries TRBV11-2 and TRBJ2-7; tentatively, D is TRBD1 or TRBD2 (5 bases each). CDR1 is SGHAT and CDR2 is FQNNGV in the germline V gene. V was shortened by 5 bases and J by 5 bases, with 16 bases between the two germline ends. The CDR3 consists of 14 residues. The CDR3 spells CASSEPGPRDEQYF. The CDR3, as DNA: TGTGCCAGCAGCGAACCGGGACCTCGGGACGAGCAGTACTTC.

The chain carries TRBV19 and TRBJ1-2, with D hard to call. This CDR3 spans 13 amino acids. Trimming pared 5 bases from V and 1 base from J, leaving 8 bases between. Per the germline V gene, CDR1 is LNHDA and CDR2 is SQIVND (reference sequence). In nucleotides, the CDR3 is TGTGCCAGTAGTGAGGAGATTAACTATGGCTACACCTTC. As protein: CASSEEINYGYTF.

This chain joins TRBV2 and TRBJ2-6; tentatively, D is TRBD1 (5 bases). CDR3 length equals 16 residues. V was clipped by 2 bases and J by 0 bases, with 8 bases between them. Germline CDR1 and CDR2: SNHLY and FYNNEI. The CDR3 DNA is TGTGCCAGCAGTGAAAACAGGCGCTCTGGGGCCAACGTCCTGACTTTC. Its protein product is CASSENRRSGANVLTF. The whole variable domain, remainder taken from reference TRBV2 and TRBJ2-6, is EPEVTQTPSHQVTQMGQEVILRCVPISNHLYFYWYRQILGQKVEFLVSFYNNEISEKSEIFDDQFSVERPDGSNFTLKIRSTKLEDSAMYFCASSENRRSGANVLTFGAGSRLTVL.

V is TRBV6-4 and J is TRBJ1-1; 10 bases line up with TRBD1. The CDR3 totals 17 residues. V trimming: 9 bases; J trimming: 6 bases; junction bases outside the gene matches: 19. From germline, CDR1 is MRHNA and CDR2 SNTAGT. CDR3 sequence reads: CARLVARPGTGEPEAFF. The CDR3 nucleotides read TGTGCCAGACTCGTAGCACGCCCCGGGACAGGGGAGCCTGAAGCTTTCTTT.

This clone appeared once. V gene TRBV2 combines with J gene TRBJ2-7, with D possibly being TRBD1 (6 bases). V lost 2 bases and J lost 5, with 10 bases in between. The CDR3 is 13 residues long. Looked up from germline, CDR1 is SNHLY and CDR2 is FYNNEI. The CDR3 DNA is TGTGCCAGCAGTGAACAGGGGTTCAACGAGCAGTACTTC. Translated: CASSEQGFNEQYF.

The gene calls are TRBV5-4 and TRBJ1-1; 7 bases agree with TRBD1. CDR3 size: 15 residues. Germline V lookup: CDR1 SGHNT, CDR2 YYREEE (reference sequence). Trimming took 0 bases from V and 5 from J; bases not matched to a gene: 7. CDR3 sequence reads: CASSLVGSRGTEAFF. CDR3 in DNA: TGTGCCAGCAGCTTGGTTGGGTCCAGGGGGACTGAAGCTTTCTTT.

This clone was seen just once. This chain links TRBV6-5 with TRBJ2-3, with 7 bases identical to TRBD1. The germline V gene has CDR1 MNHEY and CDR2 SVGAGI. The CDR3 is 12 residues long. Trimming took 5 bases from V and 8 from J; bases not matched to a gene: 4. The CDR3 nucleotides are TGTGCCAGCAGTGGGGACAGTCCTACGCAGTATTTT. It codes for CASSGDSPTQYF.

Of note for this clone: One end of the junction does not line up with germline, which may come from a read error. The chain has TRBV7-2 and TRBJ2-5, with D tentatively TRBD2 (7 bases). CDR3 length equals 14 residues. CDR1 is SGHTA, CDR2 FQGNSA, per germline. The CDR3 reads CASSLGGAQEAQYF. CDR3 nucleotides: TGTGCCAGCAGCTTGGGGGGGGCACAAGAGGCCCAGTACTTC.

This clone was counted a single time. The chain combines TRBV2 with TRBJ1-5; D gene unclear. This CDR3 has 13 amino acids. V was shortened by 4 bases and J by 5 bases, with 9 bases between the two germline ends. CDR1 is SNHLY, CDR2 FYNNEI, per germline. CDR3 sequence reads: CASSVREDQPQHF. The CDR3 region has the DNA TGTGCCAGCAGTGTTAGGGAGGATCAGCCCCAGCATTTT.

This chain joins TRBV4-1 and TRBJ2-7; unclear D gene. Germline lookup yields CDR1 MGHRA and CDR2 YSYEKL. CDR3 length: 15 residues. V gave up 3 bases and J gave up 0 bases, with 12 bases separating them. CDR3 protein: CASSQHSESSYEQYF. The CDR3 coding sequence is TGCGCCAGCAGCCAGCATTCCGAGAGCTCCTACGAGCAGTACTTC.

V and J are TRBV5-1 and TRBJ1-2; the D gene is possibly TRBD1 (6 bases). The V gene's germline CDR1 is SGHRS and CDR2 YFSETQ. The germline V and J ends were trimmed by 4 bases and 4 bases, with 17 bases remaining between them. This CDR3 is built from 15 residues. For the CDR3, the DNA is TGCGCCAGCAGCGTCCAAGGGACAAAGGGCTATGGCTACACCTTC. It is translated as CASSVQGTKGYGYTF.

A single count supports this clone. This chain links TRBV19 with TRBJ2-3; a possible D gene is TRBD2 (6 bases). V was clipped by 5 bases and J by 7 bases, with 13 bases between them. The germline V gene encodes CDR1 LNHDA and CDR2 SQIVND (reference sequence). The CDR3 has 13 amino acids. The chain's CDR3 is CASSSGSTYTQYF. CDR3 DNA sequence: TGTGCCAGTAGTTCCGGGAGCACCTATACGCAGTATTTT.

CDR3 DNA: TGCGCCAGCAGCCGGGACAACTCTGGAAACACCATATATTTT. Translation: CASSRDNSGNTIYF. V usage is TRBV5-1 and J usage is TRBJ1-3; possible D gene TRBD1, 6 bases. This CDR3 has 14 residues. Deletions cut 4 bases from V and 0 bases from J, with 8 bases between. The germline gives CDR1 SGHRS, CDR2 YFSETQ.

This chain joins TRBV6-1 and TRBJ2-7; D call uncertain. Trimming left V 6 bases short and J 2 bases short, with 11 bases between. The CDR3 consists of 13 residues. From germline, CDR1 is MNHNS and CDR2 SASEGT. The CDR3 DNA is TGTGCCAGCAGCCTGGTCGAGGCCTACGAGCAGTACTTC. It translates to CASSLVEAYEQYF.

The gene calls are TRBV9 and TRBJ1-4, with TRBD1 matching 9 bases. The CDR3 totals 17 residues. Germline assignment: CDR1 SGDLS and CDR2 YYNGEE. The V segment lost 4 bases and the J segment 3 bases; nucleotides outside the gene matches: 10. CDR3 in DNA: TGTGCCAGCAGCCCCCGACAGGGGGGTACGCCTAATGAAAAACTGTTTTTT. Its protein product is CASSPRQGGTPNEKLFF.

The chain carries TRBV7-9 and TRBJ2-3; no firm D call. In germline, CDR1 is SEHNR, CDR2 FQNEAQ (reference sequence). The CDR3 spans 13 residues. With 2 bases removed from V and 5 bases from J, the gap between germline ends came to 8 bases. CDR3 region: CASSLPALDTQYF. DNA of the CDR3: TGTGCCAGCAGCTTACCCGCACTAGATACGCAGTATTTT.

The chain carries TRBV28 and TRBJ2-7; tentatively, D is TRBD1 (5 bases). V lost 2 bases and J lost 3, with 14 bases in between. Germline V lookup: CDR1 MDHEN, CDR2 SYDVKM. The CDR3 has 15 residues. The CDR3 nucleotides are TGTGCCAGCAGTTTACGGCAGGGTTCCTTCTACGAGCAGTACTTC. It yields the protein CASSLRQGSFYEQYF.

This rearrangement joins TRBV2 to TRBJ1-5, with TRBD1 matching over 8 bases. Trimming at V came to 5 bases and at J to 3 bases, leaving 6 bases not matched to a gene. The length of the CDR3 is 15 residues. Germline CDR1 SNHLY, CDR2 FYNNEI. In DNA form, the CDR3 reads TGTGCCAGCAGTATCCAGGGACAGGTCAATCAGCCCCAGCATTTT. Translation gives CASSIQGQVNQPQHF.